This TCR beta chain comes out of a study of beta chain features in type 1 diabetes. Study in general: When patients were set against healthy donors, age, gender and cell yields were similar.

Sequenced material consisted of expressed TCRB transcripts (all of the isolated RNA was reverse transcribed). The assay was immunoSEQ multiplex PCR, and TCRdb's table has in-frame clones only and misses some. The sample gives some 410,000 clones, approximately 10% of which show up once; about 0.045% is in the top ten. This CDR3 has 12 amino acids. CDR1 and CDR2 (germline): SGHTA, FQGNSA. V lost 2 bases and J lost 2, with 1 base in between. Sorting with CD45RO/CCR7/CD25/CD127/CD95/CD27 yielded naive, central memory, regulatory and stem-like memory CD4+ cells. Study-wide points: A moderate, significant TCRB CDR3 shortening appeared in type 1 diabetes across four CD4+ subsets.

This clone was counted many times. Antigen unknown. Different DNA sequences within this sample yield the same CDR3. The chain carries TRBV7-2 and TRBJ2-1; D remains ambiguous. Source material: naive CD4+ T cells from blood. The receptor was isolated from a young woman in good health. The DNA for the CDR3 is TGTGCCAGCAGCTTAACCTACAATGAGCAGTTCTTC. Residues: CASSLTYNEQFF.